This T cell receptor beta chain was documented in a study of T cell responses to AZD1222 COVID-19 vaccine. Remarks on this clone: No antigen is known for it.

Study conclusions and caveats: Among spike-specific TCRs, nearly half reportedly target unmutated variant regions.

CDR3 length: 15 residues. Trimming stripped 3 bases from V and 7 bases from J, with 14 bases between. Germline-derived CDR1 and CDR2 are SGDLS and YYNGEE. The method was immunoSEQ multiplex PCR; TCRdb's version includes in-frame clones alone and lacks a portion of them. The table lists 160,000 or so clones, around 90% of them singletons, with approximately 1.6% in the top ten. The chain carries TRBV9 and TRBJ1-6; a possible D gene is TRBD1 (6 bases). Source: peripheral blood, taken on day 0 of AZD1222 vaccination. The TCR comes from an adult in good health. DNA of the CDR3: TGTGCCAGCAGCGAAACCGGGACACTCAATTCACCCCTCCACTTT. The encoded protein is CASSETGTLNSPLHF.